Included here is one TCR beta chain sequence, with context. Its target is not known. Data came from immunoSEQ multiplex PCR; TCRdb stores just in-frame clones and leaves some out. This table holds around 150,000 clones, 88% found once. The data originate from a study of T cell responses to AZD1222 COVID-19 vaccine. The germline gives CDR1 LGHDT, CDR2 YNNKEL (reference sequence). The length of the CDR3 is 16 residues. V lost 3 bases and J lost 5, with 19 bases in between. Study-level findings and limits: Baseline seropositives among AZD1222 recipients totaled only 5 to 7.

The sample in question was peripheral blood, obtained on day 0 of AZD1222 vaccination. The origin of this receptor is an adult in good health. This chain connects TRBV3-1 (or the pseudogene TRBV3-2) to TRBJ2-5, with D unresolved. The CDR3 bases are TGTGCCAGCAGCCACCTACTGAGTAGTCCATTCGAGACCCAGTACTTC. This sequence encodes CASSHLLSSPFETQYF.